This note documents a single T cell receptor beta chain sequence. CDR1 is MDHEN, CDR2 SYDVKM, per germline. V dropped 8 bases and J dropped 4 bases, with 20 bases sitting between them. The CDR3 has 15 amino acids. The TCR beta CDR3 regions underwent amplification using RNA transcripts as the source. Initially, a first-round RT-PCR of the TCR CDR3 employed the HTBI primer set. In TCRdb, the multiplex PCR reads were re-called with MiXCR into one record per CDR3 protein. Found here are roughly 350,000 distinct CDR3 sequences, 13% to 15% of them singletons; the top ten hold roughly a fifth. This sample was taken from a study of T cells in Graves' hyperthyroidism and ophthalmopathy.

The V call is TRBV28, the J call TRBJ2-5; D may match TRBD1 or TRBD2 (6 bases each). This clonotype was sampled from a woman aged 25-40 years with Graves' ophthalmopathy. Sequencing was done on a sample of blood. This chain's CDR3 is CASQLQRGTGETQYF. CDR3 nucleotides: TGTGCCAGCCAACTCCAAAGGGGGACTGGAGAGACCCAGTACTTC. The full variable domain, with the rest looked up from reference TRBV28 and TRBJ2-5, is DVKVTQSSRYLVKRTGEKVFLECVQDMDHENMFWYRQDPGLGLRLIYFSYDVKMKEKGDIPEGYSVSREKKERFSLILESASTNQTSMYLCASQLQRGTGETQYFGPGTRLLVL.